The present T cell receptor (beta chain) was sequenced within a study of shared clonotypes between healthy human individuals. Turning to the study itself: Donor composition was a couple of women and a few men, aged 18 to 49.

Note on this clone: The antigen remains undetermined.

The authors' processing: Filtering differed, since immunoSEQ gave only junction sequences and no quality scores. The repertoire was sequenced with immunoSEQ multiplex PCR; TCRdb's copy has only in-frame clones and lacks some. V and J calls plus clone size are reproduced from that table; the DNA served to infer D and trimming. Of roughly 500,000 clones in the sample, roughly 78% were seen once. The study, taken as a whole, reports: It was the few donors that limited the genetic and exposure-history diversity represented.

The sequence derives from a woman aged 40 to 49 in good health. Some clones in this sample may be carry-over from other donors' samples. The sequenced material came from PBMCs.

CDR3 nucleotide sequence: TGTGCCAGCAGGTCCGGAGTCGGGGACACCGGGGAGCTGTTTTTT. As protein: CASRSGVGDTGELFF. The chain has TRBV19 and TRBJ2-2, with D maybe TRBD2 (5 bases). Germline V gene lookup returns CDR1 LNHDA and CDR2 SQIVND (reference sequence). This CDR3 has 15 residues. Trimming removed 9 bases at V and 3 bases at J, with 17 bases between.